The 17 T cell receptor beta chains reported below all come from one sample, sequenced in a study of CD4 T cells in relation to SARS-CoV-2 and coronaviruses. Method: immunoSEQ multiplex PCR; TCRdb's copy keeps in-frame clones and lacks some. The sample holds tens of thousands of clones; approximately 93% are singletons and the top ten take 0.2% to 0.25%. The unexposed donors gave CD4+ T cells in about 2010-2019, prior to COVID-19. Sequenced input: naive CD4+ T cells from PBMCs. Subset of the sample: naive CD4+ T cells isolated by negative enrichment. These receptors all stem from a human donor in good health.

This chain links TRBV5-1 with TRBJ1-5; D is possibly TRBD1 (5 bases). The CDR3 contains 14 residues. CDR1 SGHRS and CDR2 YFSETQ come from the germline V gene. The V end was cut by 4 bases, the J end by 5 bases, with 13 bases between. Here the CDR3 DNA reads TGCGCCAGCAGCGAACGGACGGGGGATCAGCCCCAGCATTTT. It translates to CASSERTGDQPQHF.

The genes are TRBV19 and TRBJ1-2; D possibly corresponds to TRBD1 (5 bases). The ends were cut back, 6 bases at V and 4 bases at J, with 21 bases in the middle. The CDR3 is 16 residues long. Germline CDR1 is LNHDA and CDR2 is SQIVND (reference sequence). The CDR3 region has the DNA TGTGCCAGTAGCACAGAAGGTCCGGGACTCCTCTATGGCTACACCTTC. This encodes CASSTEGPGLLYGYTF.

This rearrangement joins TRBV7-2 to TRBJ2-1; D not resolved. The CDR3 contains 14 residues. Between the trimmed V and J ends, which lost 2 bases and 2 bases, there was a span of 7 bases. Germline CDR1 and CDR2: SGHTA and FQGNSA. This chain's CDR3 is CASSLYLTYNEQFF. DNA of the CDR3: TGTGCCAGCAGCTTATATCTAACCTACAATGAGCAGTTCTTC.

The rearrangement uses TRBV3-1 (or the pseudogene TRBV3-2) and TRBJ1-2, with D hard to call. Germline V gives CDR1 LGHDT, CDR2 YNNKEL (reference sequence). V was clipped by 1 base and J by 4 bases, with 10 bases between them. The CDR3 is 14 amino acids. DNA of the CDR3: TGTGCCAGCAGCCAAGGTCAAGGACCCTATGGCTACACCTTC. Its protein product is CASSQGQGPYGYTF.

The chain carries TRBV5-1 and TRBJ2-5; possibly TRBD1 for D (5 bases). The germline V gene has CDR1 SGHRS and CDR2 YFSETQ. The CDR3 has 13 amino acids. V dropped 2 bases and J dropped 3 bases, with 8 bases sitting between them. The DNA of the CDR3 is TGCGCCAGCAGCTTTATGACAGAAGAGACCCAGTACTTC. Protein sequence: CASSFMTEETQYF.

The rearrangement joins TRBV28 to TRBJ2-7; 7 bases fit TRBD2. This CDR3 is built from 13 residues. Germline-derived CDR1 and CDR2 are MDHEN and SYDVKM. Trimming took 2 bases from V and 3 from J; bases not matched to a gene: 1. The CDR3 loop is CASSLPGGYEQYF. CDR3 DNA sequence: TGTGCCAGCAGTTTACCGGGGGGCTACGAGCAGTACTTC.

The chain couples TRBV3-1 (or the pseudogene TRBV3-2) to TRBJ2-7; 7 bases are a match to TRBD2. Germline assignment: CDR1 LGHDT and CDR2 YNNKEL (reference sequence). The CDR3 extends over 14 amino acids. The J segment lost 1 base and the V segment lost 6 bases, leaving 6 bases of the junction unmatched. The CDR3 DNA reads TGTGCCAGCAGGATGCGGGAGCTGTCCTACGAGCAGTACTTC. It codes for CASRMRELSYEQYF.

This clone was counted between two and nine times. The chain uses TRBV28 and TRBJ1-1, with unresolved D. The CDR3 runs 14 residues. V was shortened by 1 base and J by 0 bases, with 6 bases between the two germline ends. Germline loops: CDR1 MDHEN, CDR2 SYDVKM. The CDR3 spells CASSLYDMNTEAFF. The CDR3 nucleotides are TGTGCCAGCAGTTTATATGACATGAACACTGAAGCTTTCTTT.

The CDR3 region is CASSQVFQQGAGEKLFF. CDR3 bases: TGCGCCAGCAGCCAGGTGTTCCAACAGGGGGCGGGTGAAAAACTGTTTTTT. This chain connects TRBV4-1 to TRBJ1-4, with 9 bases lining up with TRBD1. The CDR3 runs 17 residues. J lost 7 bases, V lost 3 bases, and 12 bases had no gene match. Germline V CDR1 and CDR2: MGHRA, YSYEKL.

The chain uses TRBV3-1 (or the pseudogene TRBV3-2) and TRBJ1-5; the D is unclear. The CDR3 totals 14 residues. The V gene lost 1 base and the J gene lost 7 bases, with 11 bases spanning the gap. Germline V gene lookup returns CDR1 LGHDT and CDR2 YNNKEL (reference sequence). The CDR3 bases are TGTGCCAGCAGCCAAGCTTGGGGTGGCCAGCCCCAGCATTTT. It encodes CASSQAWGGQPQHF.

The rearrangement joins TRBV7-9 to TRBJ2-3; D uncertain. Germline values: CDR1 SEHNR, CDR2 FQNEAQ (reference sequence). CDR3 length: 13 amino acids. The V end was cut by 5 bases, the J end by 1 base, with 7 bases between. The CDR3 loop reads CASSGQGTDTQYF. The CDR3 nucleotides read TGTGCCAGCAGCGGTCAAGGCACAGATACGCAGTATTTT.

The chain joins TRBV5-1 to TRBJ2-5; 12 bases are a match to TRBD1. The V segment lost 4 bases and the J segment 5 bases; nucleotides outside the gene matches: 6. Germline V CDR1 and CDR2: SGHRS, YFSETQ. The CDR3 runs to 15 residues. The CDR3 sequence: CASSVGTGGAETQYF. Written as DNA, the CDR3 is TGCGCCAGCAGCGTAGGGACAGGGGGCGCCGAGACCCAGTACTTC.

This chain connects TRBV5-4 to TRBJ2-1, with D perhaps matching TRBD1 (6 bases). The CDR3 is made up of 15 amino acids. The V gene lost 5 bases and the J gene lost 7 bases, with 19 bases spanning the gap. The germline V gene has CDR1 SGHNT and CDR2 YYREEE (reference sequence). CDR3: CASRTRAGELNEQFF. The CDR3 DNA sequence: TGTGCCAGCAGAACCAGGGCAGGGGAACTAAATGAGCAGTTCTTC.

The chain combines TRBV7-6 with TRBJ2-3, with a weak D call TRBD1 (5 bases). The V gene's germline CDR1 is SGHVS and CDR2 FNYEAQ. The CDR3 is 17 residues long. V lost 4 bases and J 2 bases, leaving 19 bases between the germline ends. The CDR3 DNA reads as TGTGCCAGCAGCTCCGGAACAGGCAGCCAAGACACAGATACGCAGTATTTT. Its translation: CASSSGTGSQDTDTQYF.

The gene calls are TRBV27 and TRBJ1-5; weak D call: TRBD1 (6 bases). Deletions cut 10 bases from V and 3 bases from J, with 13 bases between. This CDR3 has 13 residues. Germline assignment: CDR1 MNHEY and CDR2 SMNVEV (reference sequence). DNA for the CDR3: TGTGCCACCACTGGGGGCTTCAATCAGCCCCAGCATTTT. Its translation is CATTGGFNQPQHF.

J is TRBJ2-3 and V is TRBV6-5; TRBD2 matches at 7 bases. Germline CDR1 reads MNHEY; CDR2 reads SVGAGI. With 8 bases clipped from V and 2 bases from J, the junction kept 4 bases outside the gene matches. There are 13 residues in the CDR3. The DNA for the CDR3 is TGTGCCAGCGAGGGGACTAACACAGATACGCAGTATTTT. The encoded protein is CASEGTNTDTQYF.

This clone was observed a handful of times. The chain is built from TRBV5-4 and TRBJ2-3; D may be TRBD2 (6 bases). This CDR3 contains 15 residues. Per germline, CDR1 SGHNT and CDR2 YYREEE (reference sequence). Trimming stripped 2 bases from V and 2 bases from J, with 12 bases between. CDR3 DNA sequence: TGTGCCAGCAGCTTCGGAGGGGTCAACACAGATACGCAGTATTTT. Its protein product is CASSFGGVNTDTQYF.